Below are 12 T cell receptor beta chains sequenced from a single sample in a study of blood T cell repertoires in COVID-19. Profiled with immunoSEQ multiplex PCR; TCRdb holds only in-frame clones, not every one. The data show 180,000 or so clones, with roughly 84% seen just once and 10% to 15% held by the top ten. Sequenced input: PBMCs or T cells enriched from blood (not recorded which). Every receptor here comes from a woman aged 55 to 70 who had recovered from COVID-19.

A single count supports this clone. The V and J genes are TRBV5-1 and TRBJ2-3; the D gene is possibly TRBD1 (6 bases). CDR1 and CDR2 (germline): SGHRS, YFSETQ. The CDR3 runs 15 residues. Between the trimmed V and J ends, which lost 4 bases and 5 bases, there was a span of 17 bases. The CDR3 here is CASSRYGTLLDTQYF. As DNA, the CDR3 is TGCGCCAGCAGCCGCTACGGGACACTGTTAGATACGCAGTATTTT.

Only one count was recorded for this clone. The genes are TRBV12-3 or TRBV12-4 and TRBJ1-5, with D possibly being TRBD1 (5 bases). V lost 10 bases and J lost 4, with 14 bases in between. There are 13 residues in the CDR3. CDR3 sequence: CATRGTGNQPQHF. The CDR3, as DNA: TGTGCCACCCGCGGGACGGGTAATCAGCCCCAGCATTTT.

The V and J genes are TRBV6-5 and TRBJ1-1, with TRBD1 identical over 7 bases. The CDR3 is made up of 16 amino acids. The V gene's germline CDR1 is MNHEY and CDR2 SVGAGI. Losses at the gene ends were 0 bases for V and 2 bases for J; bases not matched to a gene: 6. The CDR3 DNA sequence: TGTGCCAGCAGTTACTCGAGGACAGGCCAAAACACTGAAGCTTTCTTT. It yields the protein CASSYSRTGQNTEAFF.

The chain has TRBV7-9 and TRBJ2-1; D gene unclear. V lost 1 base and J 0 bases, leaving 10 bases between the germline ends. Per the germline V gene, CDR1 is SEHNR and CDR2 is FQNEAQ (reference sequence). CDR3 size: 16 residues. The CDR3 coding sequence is TGTGCCAGCAGCTTAGAATGGGCCCCCTCCTACAATGAGCAGTTCTTC. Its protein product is CASSLEWAPSYNEQFF.

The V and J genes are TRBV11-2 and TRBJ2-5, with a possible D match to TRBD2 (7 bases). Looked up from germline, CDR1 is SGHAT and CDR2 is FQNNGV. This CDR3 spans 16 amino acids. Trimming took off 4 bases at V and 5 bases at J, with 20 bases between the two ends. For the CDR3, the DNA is TGTGCCAGCAGCTGGGAGACGGGGGGCCTGGAGGAGACCCAGTACTTC. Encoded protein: CASSWETGGLEETQYF.

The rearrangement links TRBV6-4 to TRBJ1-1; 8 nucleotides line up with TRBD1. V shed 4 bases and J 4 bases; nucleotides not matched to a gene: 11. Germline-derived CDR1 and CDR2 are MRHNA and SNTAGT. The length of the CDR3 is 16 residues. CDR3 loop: CASSVDRGIPGTEAFF. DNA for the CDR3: TGTGCCAGCAGTGTCGACAGGGGAATTCCGGGCACTGAAGCTTTCTTT.

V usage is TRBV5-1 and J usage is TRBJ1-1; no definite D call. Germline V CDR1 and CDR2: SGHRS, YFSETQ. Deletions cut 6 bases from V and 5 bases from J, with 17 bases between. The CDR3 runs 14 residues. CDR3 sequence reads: CASTLGTRSTEAFF. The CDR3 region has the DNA TGCGCCAGCACTCTGGGCACCCGCAGTACTGAAGCTTTCTTT.

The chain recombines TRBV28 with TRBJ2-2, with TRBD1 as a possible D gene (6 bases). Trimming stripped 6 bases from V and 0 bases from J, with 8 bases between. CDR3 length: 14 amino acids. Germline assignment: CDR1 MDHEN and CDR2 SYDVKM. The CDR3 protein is CASSQGSNTGELFF. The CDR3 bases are TGTGCCAGCAGCCAGGGGTCGAACACCGGGGAGCTGTTTTTT. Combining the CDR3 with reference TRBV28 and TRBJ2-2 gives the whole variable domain DVKVTQSSRYLVKRTGEKVFLECVQDMDHENMFWYRQDPGLGLRLIYFSYDVKMKEKGDIPEGYSVSREKKERFSLILESASTNQTSMYLCASSQGSNTGELFFGEGSRLTVL.

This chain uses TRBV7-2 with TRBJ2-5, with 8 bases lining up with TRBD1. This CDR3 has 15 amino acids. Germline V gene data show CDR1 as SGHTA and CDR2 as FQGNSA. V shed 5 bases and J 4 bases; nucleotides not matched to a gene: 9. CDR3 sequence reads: CASSVSTGAGETQYF. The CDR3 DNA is TGTGCCAGCAGCGTCTCGACAGGGGCCGGAGAGACCCAGTACTTC.

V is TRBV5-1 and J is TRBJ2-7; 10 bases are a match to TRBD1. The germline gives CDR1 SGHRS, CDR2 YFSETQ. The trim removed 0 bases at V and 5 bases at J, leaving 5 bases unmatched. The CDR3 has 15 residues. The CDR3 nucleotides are TGCGCCAGCAGCTTGGCGGACAGGGGGGATGACGAGCAGTACTTC. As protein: CASSLADRGDDEQYF.

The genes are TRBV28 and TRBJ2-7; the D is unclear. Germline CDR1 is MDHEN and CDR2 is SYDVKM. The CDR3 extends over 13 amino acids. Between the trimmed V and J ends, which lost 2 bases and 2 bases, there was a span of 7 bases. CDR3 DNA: TGTGCCAGCAGTTTAGGCCCTGCCTACGAGCAGTACTTC. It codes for CASSLGPAYEQYF.

This chain's CDR3 is CASSEWDRGSYEQYF. CDR3 nucleotides: TGTGCCAGCAGTGAATGGGACAGGGGGAGCTACGAGCAGTACTTC. V is TRBV6-1 and J is TRBJ2-7; 11 bases match TRBD1. The CDR3 is 15 amino acids. The trim removed 2 bases at V and 3 bases at J, leaving 3 bases unmatched. Germline CDR1 and CDR2: MNHNS and SASEGT.